This TCR beta chain originates from a study of blood T cell repertoires in COVID-19. Turning to the study itself: There were acute and convalescent COVID-19 samples, and they came from the United States, Italy and Spain.

Generated by immunoSEQ multiplex PCR, the TCRdb table keeps only in-frame clones and is missing some. Here the sample spans approximately 110,000 clones, around 70% being singletons. V shed 3 bases and J shed 0 bases, with 10 bases lying between them. From germline, CDR1 is LNHDA and CDR2 SQIVND (reference sequence). The CDR3 covers 15 residues. Enrolled during active infection, Seattle patients were then followed longitudinally. The specimen sequenced was peripheral blood. The receptor was derived from a man of 80 years or more with COVID-19, enrolled during active disease. J is TRBJ2-3 and V is TRBV19, with a possible D match to TRBD1 (5 bases). The DNA for the CDR3 is TGTGCCAGTAGTATCCGTCAGGGTAGCACAGATACGCAGTATTTT. This translates into CASSIRQGSTDTQYF.